This T cell receptor beta chain was observed in a study of blood T cell repertoires in COVID-19. Study information: COVID-19 samples collected from the United States, Italy and Spain covered acute and convalescent phases. Sample material is recorded as cDNA or gDNA derived from T cells, B-cell-depleted T cells, or PBMCs.

The protocol was immunoSEQ multiplex PCR, while the TCRdb copy is restricted to in-frame clones and leaves out a portion. Of over 85,000 clones in the sample, roughly 90% are singletons; the top ten hold 4% to 5%. Recruited during active infection, patients (from Seattle) were subsequently followed longitudinally. The specimen was peripheral blood. This receptor was identified in a human donor with COVID-19, enrolled during active disease. The donor label of this sample is uncertain.

In DNA, the CDR3 is TGTGCCAGCAGCCCAGGCTACTCCTACGAGCAGTACTTC. As protein: CASSPGYSYEQYF. The chain combines TRBV7-9 with TRBJ2-7, with unresolved D. The V and J ends lost 5 bases and 0 bases respectively, with 8 bases between them. CDR1 is SEHNR, CDR2 FQNEAQ, per germline (reference sequence). CDR3 length: 13 residues.